These 7 T cell receptor beta chains were all obtained from the same sample, sequenced in a study of T cells expressing NK-cell markers. No DNA is given; TCRdb re-called the 5' RACE reads and lists each CDR3 protein once. This repertoire includes fewer than 550,000 distinct CDR3 sequences. Sequenced: blood T cells: a sorted CD56 or NKG2C T cell subset, CD4+ or CD8+ T cells, or bulk PBMC T cells (not recorded which). The receptors here all came from a woman aged 45-65 years in good health.

The V gene is TRBV6-1, the J gene TRBJ1-3; with no DNA, the TCRdb D assignment of TRBD1 cannot be verified. The germline V gene encodes CDR1 MNHNS and CDR2 SASEGT. The CDR3 consists of 14 residues. The CDR3 spells CAGQQGRRGNTIYF.

This chain connects TRBV24-1 to TRBJ2-3. CDR3 length equals 14 residues. The V gene's germline CDR1 is KGHDR and CDR2 SFDVKD. This chain's CDR3 is CATSAAASGDTQYF.

V and J are TRBV29-1 and TRBJ1-3; with no DNA, the TCRdb D assignment of TRBD1 cannot be verified. Germline V gene data show CDR1 as SQVTM and CDR2 as ANQGSEA. This CDR3 region has 13 residues. CDR3 amino acids: CSVGNKTGSTIYF. The variable domain in full, with the rest retrieved from reference TRBV29-1 and TRBJ1-3, is SAVISQKPSRDICQRGTSLTIQCQVDSQVTMMFWYRQQPGQSLTLIATANQGSEATYESGFVIDKFPISRPNLTFSTLTVSNMSPEDSSIYLCSVGNKTGSTIYFGEGSWLTVV.

The J gene is TRBJ1-5, the V gene TRBV15. The CDR3 covers 13 residues. From germline, CDR1 is LNHNV and CDR2 YYDKDF (reference sequence). The CDR3 sequence: CATSRGFDQPQHF.

The gene calls are TRBV10-3 and TRBJ2-1; TCRdb picks TRBD2, but there is no DNA to check that call. This CDR3 region has 17 residues. Germline CDR1 and CDR2: ENHRY and SYGVKD. CDR3 sequence: CAVRGTSTKEGGYEQFF.

V and J are TRBV24-1 and TRBJ1-5; the D call from TCRdb, TRBD1, cannot be confirmed without DNA. This CDR3 has 13 amino acids. CDR1 KGHDR and CDR2 SFDVKD come from the germline V gene. This chain's CDR3 is CATSGGPDQPQHF.

This chain uses TRBV5-1 with TRBJ1-4. CDR1 and CDR2 from the germline V gene are SGHRS and YFSETQ. This CDR3 has 13 amino acids. The CDR3 here is CASTRRIGEKLFF.